The 16 T cell receptor beta chains presented below share a single source sample, sequenced in a study of cytomegalovirus exposure and HLA in healthy donors. With 60 Vbeta and 13 Jbeta primers, the PCR was carried out. This table comes from immunoSEQ multiplex PCR, and its TCRdb copy is limited to in-frame clones, with some not included. The sample records under 250,000 clones, more than 75% being singletons. The specimen sequenced was PBMCs. All receptors come from a male donor in good health and CMV-seronegative.

V gene TRBV28 combines with J gene TRBJ2-2, with D tentatively TRBD2 (6 bases). The CDR3 length is 15 residues. V was clipped by 7 bases and J by 7 bases, with 19 bases between them. Germline V gene sequence: CDR1 MDHEN, CDR2 SYDVKM. In nucleotides, the CDR3 is TGTGCCAGCAAACGTTATGGGGGGAAGGTCGGGGAGCTGTTTTTT. It specifies CASKRYGGKVGELFF. The whole variable domain, remainder taken from reference TRBV28 and TRBJ2-2, is DVKVTQSSRYLVKRTGEKVFLECVQDMDHENMFWYRQDPGLGLRLIYFSYDVKMKEKGDIPEGYSVSREKKERFSLILESASTNQTSMYLCASKRYGGKVGELFFGEGSRLTVL.

This clone was counted a single time. This chain uses TRBV7-3 with TRBJ2-2; 13 bases are a match to TRBD2. This CDR3 has 15 amino acids. Germline CDR1 reads SGHTA; CDR2 reads FQGTGA. The V and J ends lost 5 bases and 6 bases, in that order; junction bases with no gene match: 3. DNA for the CDR3: TGTGCCAGCAGCGCCGGACTAGCGGGAGCCGGGGAGCTGTTTTTT. It encodes CASSAGLAGAGELFF.

V is TRBV9 and J is TRBJ2-5, with a tentative D call TRBD2 (6 bases). The CDR3 contains 15 residues. In germline, CDR1 is SGDLS, CDR2 YYNGEE. With 0 bases removed from V and 0 bases from J, the gap between germline ends came to 9 bases. CDR3 bases: TGTGCCAGCAGCGTAGGCGGGGAGTACCAAGAGACCCAGTACTTC. The encoded protein is CASSVGGEYQETQYF.

This clone was recorded a few times. The J gene is TRBJ2-3, the V gene TRBV27; possibly TRBD2 for D (6 bases). The CDR3 loop spans 16 amino acids. Germline CDR1 MNHEY, CDR2 SMNVEV (reference sequence). The ends were cut back, 1 base at V and 2 bases at J, with 13 bases in the middle. CDR3 sequence: CASSLLGSGPTDTQYF. The CDR3 DNA reads TGTGCCAGCAGTTTATTGGGTAGCGGACCCACAGATACGCAGTATTTT.

The chain carries TRBV11-2 and TRBJ1-1, with D possibly matching TRBD1 (6 bases). V lost 1 base and J lost 8, with 11 bases in between. CDR3 length: 13 amino acids. The germline V gene has CDR1 SGHAT and CDR2 FQNNGV. CDR3: CASSLGTVPEAFF. CDR3 coding DNA: TGTGCCAGCAGCTTAGGGACAGTGCCCGAAGCTTTCTTT.

This clone was seen only a few times. This chain joins TRBV9 and TRBJ1-2, with D maybe TRBD1 (5 bases). CDR1 is SGDLS and CDR2 is YYNGEE in the germline V gene. The V end was cut by 0 bases, the J end by 0 bases, with 12 bases between. This CDR3 has 16 amino acids. CDR3 coding DNA: TGTGCCAGCAGCGTAGGGGGAGGGACCGCTAACTATGGCTACACCTTC. This translates into CASSVGGGTANYGYTF.

The rearrangement uses TRBV23-1 and TRBJ2-1; a possible D gene is TRBD2 (5 bases). TRBV23-1 is labeled an ORF, and its function is uncertain. The CDR3 sequence is 14 residues long. The V and J ends lost 5 bases and 1 base respectively, with 9 bases between them. CDR3: CASSSGGSYNEQFF. The CDR3 nucleotides are TGCGCCAGCAGTAGCGGAGGTTCCTACAATGAGCAGTTCTTC.

This clone was recorded once. This chain joins TRBV5-1 and TRBJ2-1, with TRBD2 matching over 8 bases. Germline V gives CDR1 SGHRS, CDR2 YFSETQ. This CDR3 comprises 16 residues. Trimming cost V 4 bases and J 0 bases; bases outside gene matches: 6. CDR3 region: CASSLLAASSYNEQFF. DNA of the CDR3: TGCGCCAGCAGCCTACTAGCGGCCAGCTCCTACAATGAGCAGTTCTTC. The variable domain in full, with the rest retrieved from reference TRBV5-1 and TRBJ2-1, is KAGVTQTPRYLIKTRGQQVTLSCSPISGHRSVSWYQQTPGQGLQFLFEYFSETQRNKGNFPGRFSGRQFSNSRSEMNVSTLELGDSALYLCASSLLAASSYNEQFFGPGTRLTVL.

This sequence joins TRBV6-5 and TRBJ1-1, with TRBD1 as a possible D gene (5 bases). Trimming pared 7 bases from V and 1 base from J, leaving 13 bases between. The length of the CDR3 is 14 residues. Germline CDR1 is MNHEY and CDR2 is SVGAGI. The CDR3, as DNA: TGTGCCAGCAAAATGGACACCCGGAACACTGAAGCTTTCTTT. This codes for CASKMDTRNTEAFF.

This chain joins TRBV19 and TRBJ1-4; tentatively, D is TRBD1 (5 bases). The CDR3 runs to 14 residues. From germline, CDR1 is LNHDA and CDR2 SQIVND (reference sequence). The germline V and J ends were trimmed by 3 bases and 8 bases, with 13 bases remaining between them. CDR3 in amino acids: CASSIGRAREKLFF. CDR3 nucleotide sequence: TGTGCCAGTAGTATCGGCAGGGCCCGCGAAAAACTGTTTTTT.

In this sample, this clone turned up a few times. The CDR3 region has the DNA TGTGCCAGCATGGAGGGGACGGAGAACACTGAAGCTTTCTTT. This translates into CASMEGTENTEAFF. The rearrangement joins TRBV28 to TRBJ1-1, with D possibly being TRBD1 (5 bases). Trimming removed 7 bases from V and 1 base from J, with 13 bases in between. The CDR3 totals 14 residues. The V gene's germline CDR1 is MDHEN and CDR2 SYDVKM.

J is TRBJ2-1 and V is TRBV18, with D perhaps TRBD1 (6 bases). The CDR3 loop spans 17 amino acids. CDR1 and CDR2 (germline): KGHSH, LQKENI. Trimming shortened V by 2 bases and J by 4 bases, and 18 bases separated the two germline ends. CDR3 region: CASSPSLNLGTYNEQFF. CDR3 nucleotide sequence: TGTGCCAGCTCACCATCTCTTAATTTAGGGACATACAATGAGCAGTTCTTC.

The count of this clone is one. The chain combines TRBV9 with TRBJ2-1; D perhaps matches TRBD2 (6 bases). The CDR3 has 15 residues. CDR1 is SGDLS and CDR2 is YYNGEE in the germline V gene. The ends were cut back, 0 bases at V and 7 bases at J, with 14 bases in the middle. The CDR3 protein is CASSVDWGGRNEQFF. CDR3 nucleotide sequence: TGTGCCAGCAGCGTAGATTGGGGAGGACGGAATGAGCAGTTCTTC.

V usage is TRBV18 and J usage is TRBJ2-5; 7 bases align to TRBD1. V dropped 4 bases and J dropped 2; count of bases not matched to a gene: 1. Germline-derived CDR1 and CDR2 are KGHSH and LQKENI. The CDR3 is 13 amino acids. The CDR3 loop reads CASSRGQQETQYF. The CDR3 bases are TGTGCCAGCTCACGGGGACAGCAAGAGACCCAGTACTTC.

This clone appeared a few times. The rearrangement joins TRBV10-3 to TRBJ1-1; TRBD1 agrees at 8 bases. With V trimmed by 4 bases and J by 10 bases, 11 bases remained unmatched. CDR3 size: 14 residues. The germline CDR1 and CDR2 sequences are ENHRY and SYGVKD. CDR3 residues: CAISVDGQGSRAFF. The CDR3 DNA is TGTGCCATCAGTGTCGACGGACAGGGCAGTAGAGCTTTCTTT.

The chain couples TRBV29-1 to TRBJ1-6; 7 nucleotides match TRBD1. The CDR3 covers 12 residues. Trimming cost V 6 bases and J 5 bases; bases outside gene matches: 1. The germline CDR1 and CDR2 sequences are SQVTM and ANQGSEA. The CDR3 DNA is TGCAGCGTCAGGGGGAATAATTCACCCCTCCACTTT. This sequence encodes CSVRGNNSPLHF.